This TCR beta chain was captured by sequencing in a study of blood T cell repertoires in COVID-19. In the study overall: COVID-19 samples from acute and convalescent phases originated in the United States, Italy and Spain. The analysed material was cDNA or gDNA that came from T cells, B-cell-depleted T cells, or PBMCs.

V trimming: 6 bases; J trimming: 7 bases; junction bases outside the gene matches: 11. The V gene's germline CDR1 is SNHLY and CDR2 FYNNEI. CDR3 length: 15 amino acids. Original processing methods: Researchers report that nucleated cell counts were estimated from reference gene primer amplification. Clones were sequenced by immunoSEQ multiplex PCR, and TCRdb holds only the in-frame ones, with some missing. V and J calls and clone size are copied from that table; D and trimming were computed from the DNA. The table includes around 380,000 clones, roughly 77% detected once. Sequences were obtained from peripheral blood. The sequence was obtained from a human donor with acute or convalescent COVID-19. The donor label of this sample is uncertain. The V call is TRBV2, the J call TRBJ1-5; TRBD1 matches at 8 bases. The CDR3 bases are TGTGCCAGCAGCAAGGACAGGGTCCGGGGACAGCCCCAGCATTTT. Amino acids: CASSKDRVRGQPQHF.